The T cell receptor beta chain described here comes from a study of early T cells in non-severe SARS-CoV-2 infection. The wider study: Alpha and beta chains were unpaired, from unsorted whole-blood bulk RNA. Study-wide points: Matching results from VDJdb favored anti-spike CD8 responses, leaving private and CD4 specificities undetected.

The CDR3 is 14 amino acids. With 3 bases removed from V and 4 bases from J, the gap between germline ends came to 12 bases. Looked up from germline, CDR1 is LGHNT and CDR2 is FRNRAP. Notes on this clonotype: Its antigen is undetermined.

Individual cDNA molecules each received unique molecular identifiers attached to them. MiXCR was run by TCRdb on the 5' RACE reads, yielding one entry per CDR3 protein. In the table there are 60,000 to 65,000 distinct CDR3 sequences, less than 10% of which are singletons. The chain has TRBV12-5 and TRBJ2-5; D ambiguous. The receptor was isolated from an adult who was a healthcare worker with PCR-confirmed SARS-CoV-2 infection or an uninfected control (not recorded which). The material sequenced was whole blood. The CDR3 coding sequence is TGTGCTAGTGGTTTCGGACCTTCCAGAGAGACCCAGTACTTC. Translation: CASGFGPSRETQYF.